These T cell receptor beta chains were read from a single sample in a study of blood T cell repertoires in COVID-19. Some clones are missing from TCRdb's copy, which holds only in-frame ones; the method was immunoSEQ multiplex PCR. This sample has 100,000 or so clones, with roughly 90% found just once. What was sequenced was peripheral blood. The receptors come from a man between 45 and 60 years old with active COVID-19. The CDR3 runs from the conserved cysteine through the conserved F or W. The order of the fields is D gene, J gene, V gene, CDR3 protein. A D gene is named only where the DNA matches it firmly.

NA	TRBJ2-1	TRBV6-5	CASSNQGLYNEQFF
NA	TRBJ1-4	TRBV11-2	CASSWGGSGNEKLFF
TRBD2	TRBJ2-2	TRBV7-7	CASSSMSAGVSGELFF
NA	TRBJ2-7	TRBV19	CASSIDRAPYEQYF
TRBD1	TRBJ1-1	TRBV6-5	CASSNRGATEAFF
NA	TRBJ2-1	TRBV4-2	CASSRVPPDLKYSSYNEQFF
NA	TRBJ2-5	TRBV24-1	CATSDSGHSETQYF
TRBD1	TRBJ2-1	TRBV5-1	CASSLLDRGGNEQFF
TRBD1	TRBJ2-6	TRBV12-5	CASGLAQGSSGANVLTF
TRBD2	TRBJ2-1	TRBV3-1/TRBV3-2	CASSQDRLAGGFNEQFF
TRBD2	TRBJ2-3	TRBV7-9	CASSPSGGAFTDTQYF
TRBD1	TRBJ2-5	TRBV6-5	CASSYGTANQETQYF
NA	TRBJ2-2	TRBV15	CATSSTTNTGELFF
NA	TRBJ2-2	TRBV2	CASSGRADVRSGELFF
TRBD2	TRBJ2-2	TRBV5-4	CASSSSGRVSNTGELFF
TRBD1	TRBJ1-2	TRBV18	CASSPTGQSSSNNYGYTF
TRBD2	TRBJ2-1	TRBV5-5	CASSLGLAKKFF
TRBD1	TRBJ2-5	TRBV5-6	CAAGTGQETQYF
NA	TRBJ2-5	TRBV19	CASSIDSGGVQTQYF
NA	TRBJ1-5	TRBV19	CASSPRGGDNQPQHF
TRBD2	TRBJ2-1	TRBV9	CATPGLAGAEQFF
NA	TRBJ1-1	TRBV10-1	CASSARQTNTEAFF
NA	TRBJ1-5	TRBV6-2/TRBV6-3	CASSYDLIGVNPTGVPQHF
TRBD1	TRBJ1-3	TRBV7-2	CASSLSPGGVRGNTIYF
NA	TRBJ1-5	TRBV19	CASSPPEGRVQPQHF
TRBD1	TRBJ2-3	TRBV18	CASSPTGTGITDTQYF
TRBD1	TRBJ1-2	TRBV5-4	CASSPRQGRNYGYTF